The entry that follows covers one T cell receptor beta chain sequence. Its antigen remains unknown. The data belong to a study of CD8+ T cells in alopecia areata. The wider study: For treated patients, severity scores reflected the percentage of scalp area affected.

Study results and caveats: Administration of tofacitinib significantly diminished scalp clonality and expanded CD8+ clones within the top 100. With tofacitinib ongoing, many expanded lesional clones persisted in both scalp and blood.

This sample's treatment: oral pan-JAK inhibitor, 5-10 mg twice daily. It was from alopecia areata patients that lesional scalp punch biopsies and peripheral blood were collected. cDNA serving as the sequencing template came from extracted, reverse transcribed RNA. Assay used: immunoSEQ multiplex PCR; TCRdb lists only in-frame clones, some missing. Found here are about 270,000 clones, roughly 63% of them singletons; the top ten hold 0.8% to 1%. Source: CD4+ T cells sorted from blood, taken at approximately week 51, from a patient treated with tofacitinib. This clonotype was sampled from a human donor with alopecia areata.

CDR3 DNA sequence: TGCGCCAGCAGCCAAGATGGGACAGGTTTAAATGAAAAACTGTTTTTT. It codes for CASSQDGTGLNEKLFF. The V gene is TRBV4-3, the J gene TRBJ1-4, with 8 bases matching TRBD1. The germline gives CDR1 LGHNA, CDR2 YSLEER. Losses at the gene ends were 0 bases for V and 5 bases for J; bases not matched to a gene: 5. This CDR3 comprises 16 residues.